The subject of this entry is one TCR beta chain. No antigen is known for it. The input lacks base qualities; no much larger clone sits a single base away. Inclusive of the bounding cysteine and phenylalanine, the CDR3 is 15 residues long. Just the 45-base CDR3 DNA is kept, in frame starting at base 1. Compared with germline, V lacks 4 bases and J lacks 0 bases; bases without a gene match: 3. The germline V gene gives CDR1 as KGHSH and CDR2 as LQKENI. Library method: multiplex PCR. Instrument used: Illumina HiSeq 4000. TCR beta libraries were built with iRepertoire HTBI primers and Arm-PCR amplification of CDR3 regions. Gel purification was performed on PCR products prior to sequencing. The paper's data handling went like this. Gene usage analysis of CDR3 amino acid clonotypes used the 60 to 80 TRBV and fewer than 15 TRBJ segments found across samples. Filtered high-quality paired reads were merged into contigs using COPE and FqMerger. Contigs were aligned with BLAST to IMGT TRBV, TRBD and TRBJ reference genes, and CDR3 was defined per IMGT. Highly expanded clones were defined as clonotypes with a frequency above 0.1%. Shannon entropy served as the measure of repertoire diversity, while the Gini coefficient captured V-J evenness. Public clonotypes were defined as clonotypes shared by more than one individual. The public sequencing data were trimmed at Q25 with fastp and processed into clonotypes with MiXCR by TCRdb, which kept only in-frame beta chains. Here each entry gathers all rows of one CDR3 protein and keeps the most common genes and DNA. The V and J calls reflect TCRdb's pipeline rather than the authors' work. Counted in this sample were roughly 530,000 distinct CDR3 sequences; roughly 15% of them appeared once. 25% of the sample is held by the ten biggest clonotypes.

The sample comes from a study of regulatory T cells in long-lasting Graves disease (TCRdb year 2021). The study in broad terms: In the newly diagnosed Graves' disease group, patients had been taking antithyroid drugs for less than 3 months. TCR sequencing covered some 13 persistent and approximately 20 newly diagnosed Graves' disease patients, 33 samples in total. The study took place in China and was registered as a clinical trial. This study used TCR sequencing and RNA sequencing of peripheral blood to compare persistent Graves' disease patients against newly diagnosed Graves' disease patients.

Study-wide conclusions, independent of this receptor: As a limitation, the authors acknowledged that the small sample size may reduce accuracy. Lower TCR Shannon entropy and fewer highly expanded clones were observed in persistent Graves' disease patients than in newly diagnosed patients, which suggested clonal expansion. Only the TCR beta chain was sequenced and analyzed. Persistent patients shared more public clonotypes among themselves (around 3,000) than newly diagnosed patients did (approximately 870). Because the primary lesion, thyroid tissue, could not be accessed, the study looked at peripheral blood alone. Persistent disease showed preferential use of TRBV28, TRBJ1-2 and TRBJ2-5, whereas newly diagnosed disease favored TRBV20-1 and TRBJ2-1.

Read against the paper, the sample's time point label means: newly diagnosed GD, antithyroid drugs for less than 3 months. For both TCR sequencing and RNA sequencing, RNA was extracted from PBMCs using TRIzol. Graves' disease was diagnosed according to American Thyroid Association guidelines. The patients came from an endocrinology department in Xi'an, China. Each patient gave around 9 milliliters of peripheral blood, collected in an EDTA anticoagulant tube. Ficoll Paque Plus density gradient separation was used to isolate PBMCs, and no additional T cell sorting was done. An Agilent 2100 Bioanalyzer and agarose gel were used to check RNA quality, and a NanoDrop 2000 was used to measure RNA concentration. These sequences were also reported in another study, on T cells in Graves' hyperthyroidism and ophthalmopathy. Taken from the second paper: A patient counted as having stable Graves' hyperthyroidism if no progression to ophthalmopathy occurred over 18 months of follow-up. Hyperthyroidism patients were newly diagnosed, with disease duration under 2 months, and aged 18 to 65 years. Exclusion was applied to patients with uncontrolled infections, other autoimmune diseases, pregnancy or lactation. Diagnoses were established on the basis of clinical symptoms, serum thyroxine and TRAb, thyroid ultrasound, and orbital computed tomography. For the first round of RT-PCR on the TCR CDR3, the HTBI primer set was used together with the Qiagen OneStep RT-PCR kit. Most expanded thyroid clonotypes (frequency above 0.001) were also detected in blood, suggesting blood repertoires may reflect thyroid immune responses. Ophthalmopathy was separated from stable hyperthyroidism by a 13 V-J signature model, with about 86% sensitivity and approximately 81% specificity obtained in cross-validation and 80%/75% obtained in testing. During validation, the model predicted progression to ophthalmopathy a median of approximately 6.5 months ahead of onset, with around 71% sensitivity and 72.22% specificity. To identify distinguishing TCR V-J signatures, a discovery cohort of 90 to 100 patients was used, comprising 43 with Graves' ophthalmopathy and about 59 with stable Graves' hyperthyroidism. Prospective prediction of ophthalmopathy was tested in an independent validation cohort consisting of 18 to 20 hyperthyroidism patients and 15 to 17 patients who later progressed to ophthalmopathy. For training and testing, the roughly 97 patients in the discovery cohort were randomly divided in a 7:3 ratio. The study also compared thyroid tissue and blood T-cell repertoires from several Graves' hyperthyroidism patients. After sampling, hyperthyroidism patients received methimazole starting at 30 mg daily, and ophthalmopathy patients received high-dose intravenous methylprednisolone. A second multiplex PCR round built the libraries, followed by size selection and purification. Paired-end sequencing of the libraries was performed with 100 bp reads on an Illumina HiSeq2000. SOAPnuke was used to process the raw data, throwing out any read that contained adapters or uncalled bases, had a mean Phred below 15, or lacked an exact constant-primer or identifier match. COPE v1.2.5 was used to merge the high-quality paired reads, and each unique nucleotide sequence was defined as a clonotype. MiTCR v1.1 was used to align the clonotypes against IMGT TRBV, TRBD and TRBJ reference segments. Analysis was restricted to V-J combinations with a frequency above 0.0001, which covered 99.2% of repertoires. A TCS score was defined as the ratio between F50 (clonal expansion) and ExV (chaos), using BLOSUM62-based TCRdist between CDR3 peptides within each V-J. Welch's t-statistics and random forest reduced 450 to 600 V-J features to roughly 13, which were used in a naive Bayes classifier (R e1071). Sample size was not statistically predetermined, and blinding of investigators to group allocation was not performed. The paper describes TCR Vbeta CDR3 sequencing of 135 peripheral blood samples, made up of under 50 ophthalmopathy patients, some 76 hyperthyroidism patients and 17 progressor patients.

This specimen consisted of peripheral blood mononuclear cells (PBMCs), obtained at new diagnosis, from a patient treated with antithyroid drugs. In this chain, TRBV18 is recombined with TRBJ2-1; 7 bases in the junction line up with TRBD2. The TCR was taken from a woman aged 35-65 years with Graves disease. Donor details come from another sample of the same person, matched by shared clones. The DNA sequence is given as TGTGCCAGCTCACTCGGACTAGGCTCCTACAATGAGCAGTTCTTC. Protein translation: CASSLGLGSYNEQFF.